The T cell receptor (beta chain) under discussion was sequenced for a study of cytomegalovirus exposure and HLA in healthy donors. General study points: A list of 150 or so TCR beta chains associated with cytomegalovirus was given. Reports described diagnosis of cytomegalovirus status by the classifier as highly specific and sensitive.

Donors were drawn from the approximately 120-subject validation cohort, separate from the approximately 620-subject first cohort. CDR1 is MNHNY, CDR2 SVGAGI, per germline (reference sequence). The CDR3 contains 16 residues. Trimming took off 2 bases at V and 0 bases at J, with 10 bases between the two ends. Details on this clone: The antigen is undetermined.

Repertoires were generated with immunoSEQ multiplex PCR, while TCRdb's copy carries only in-frame clones and drops some. The sample has tens of thousands of clones, more than 80% seen once. The receptor was isolated from a woman aged 18-30 years in good health and CMV-seronegative. V gene TRBV6-6 combines with J gene TRBJ2-2, with D possibly matching TRBD1 (6 bases). The sample comprised PBMCs. CDR3 sequence: CASSYRTGTNTGELFF. CDR3 nucleotide sequence: TGTGCCAGCAGTTACAGAACAGGGACGAACACCGGGGAGCTGTTTTTT.